This TCR beta chain was captured by sequencing in a study of blood T cell repertoires in COVID-19. Overall study context: In each case, the material was cDNA or gDNA derived from T cells, B-cell-depleted T cells, or PBMCs.

Cohort placement rested on clinical history that participants reported themselves. Study processing details: By means of reference gene primer amplification, nucleated cell counts were estimated. Assay: immunoSEQ multiplex PCR; the TCRdb copy retains only in-frame clones and omits some. V, J and clone size are taken as reported in that table, and D and trimming were inferred from the DNA itself. The table shows roughly 300,000 clones, with approximately 86% occurring only once. The sample was PBMCs or T cells enriched from blood (not recorded which). This TCR came from a middle-aged woman with acute COVID-19.

The CDR3 coding sequence is TGTGCCAGCAGCCGCGAGGCCTCCGCGGCGGCACGCACAGATACGCAGTATTTT. It yields the protein CASSREASAAARTDTQYF. V is TRBV27 and J is TRBJ2-3, with D uncertain. The V gene lost 6 bases and the J gene lost 1 base, with 23 bases spanning the gap. Germline assignment: CDR1 MNHEY and CDR2 SMNVEV (reference sequence). CDR3 size: 18 residues.